This T cell receptor (beta chain) was captured by sequencing in a study of identifying expanded T cells in peripheral blood. For this clone: At one boundary the junction diverges from the germline segment, which might be a read error.

Repertoires were generated with immunoSEQ multiplex PCR, while TCRdb's copy carries only in-frame clones and drops some. The data contain roughly 86,000 clones, roughly 84% of them singletons. This CDR3 spans 13 amino acids. CDR1 and CDR2 (germline): GTSNPN, SVGIG (reference sequence). The sequence derives from a person aged 18-69 years in good health. The genes are TRBV30 and TRBJ1-3, with 8 positions matching TRBD1. Sequencing was performed on blood. CDR3 DNA: TGTGCCTGGGGGACAGGTAATGGACACACCATATATTTT. Its protein is CAWGTGNGHTIYF.